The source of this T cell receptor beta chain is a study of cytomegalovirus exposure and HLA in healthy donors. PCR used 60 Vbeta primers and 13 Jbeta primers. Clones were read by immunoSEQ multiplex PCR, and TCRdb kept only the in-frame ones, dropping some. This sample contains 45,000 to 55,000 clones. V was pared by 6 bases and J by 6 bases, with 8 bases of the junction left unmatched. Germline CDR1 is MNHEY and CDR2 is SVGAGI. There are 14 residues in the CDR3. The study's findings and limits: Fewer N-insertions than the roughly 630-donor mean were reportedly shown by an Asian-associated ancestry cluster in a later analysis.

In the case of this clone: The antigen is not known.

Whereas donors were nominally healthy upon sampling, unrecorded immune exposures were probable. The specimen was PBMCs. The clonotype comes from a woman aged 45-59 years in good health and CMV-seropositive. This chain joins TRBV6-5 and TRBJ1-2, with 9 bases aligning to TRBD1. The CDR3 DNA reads TGTGCCAGCAGCCTCGGGACAGGGTCTGATGGCTACACCTTC. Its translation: CASSLGTGSDGYTF.